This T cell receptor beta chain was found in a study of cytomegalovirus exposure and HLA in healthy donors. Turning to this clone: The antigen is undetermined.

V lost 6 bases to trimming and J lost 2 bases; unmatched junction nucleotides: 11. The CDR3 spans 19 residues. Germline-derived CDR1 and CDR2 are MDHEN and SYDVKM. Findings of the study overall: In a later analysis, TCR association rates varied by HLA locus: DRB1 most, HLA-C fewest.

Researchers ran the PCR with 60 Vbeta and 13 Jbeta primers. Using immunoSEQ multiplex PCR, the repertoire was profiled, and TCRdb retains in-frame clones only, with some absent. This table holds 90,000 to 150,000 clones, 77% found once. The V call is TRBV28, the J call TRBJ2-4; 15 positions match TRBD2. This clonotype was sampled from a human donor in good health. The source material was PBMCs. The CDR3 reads CASSDGLAGGPATKNIQYF. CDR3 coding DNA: TGTGCCAGCAGCGACGGACTAGCGGGAGGGCCCGCGACCAAAAACATTCAGTACTTC.